The 18 T cell receptor beta chains given below trace back to one sample, sequenced in a study of long-term antiretroviral therapy in people with HIV. It was version v3.0 of the immunoSEQ assay that was run at survey level. Profiling relied on immunoSEQ multiplex PCR, and the TCRdb table lists in-frame clones only, not all of them. This table holds roughly 15,000 clones, 80% to 95% found once. Sequenced here: unsorted PBMCs, sampled 0.6 years after starting antiretroviral therapy. The receptors originated from a woman aged 40 to 50 with HIV.

This clone showed up just once. CDR3 amino acids: CASSSPGLYNNEQFF. The CDR3 nucleotides read TGTGCCAGCAGCTCTCCGGGACTGTATAACAATGAGCAGTTCTTC. The J gene is TRBJ2-1, the V gene TRBV7-9; TRBD2 might be the D (6 bases). CDR1 SEHNR and CDR2 FQNEAQ come from the germline V gene (reference sequence). V was pared by 4 bases and J by 5 bases, with 15 bases between. The CDR3 has 15 amino acids.

This chain links TRBV5-1 with TRBJ2-3, with 7 bases matching TRBD1. Germline CDR1 SGHRS, CDR2 YFSETQ. V was clipped by 0 bases and J by 2 bases; unmatched bases: 3. The CDR3 loop spans 15 amino acids. Here the CDR3 reads CASSLGTGATDTQYF. The CDR3, as DNA: TGCGCCAGCAGCTTGGGCACAGGGGCCACAGATACGCAGTATTTT.

The chain has TRBV20-1 and TRBJ1-1; no reliable D call. V lost 2 bases and J 5 bases, leaving 6 bases between the germline ends. The germline V gene has CDR1 DFQATT and CDR2 SNEGSKA (reference sequence). CDR3 length equals 11 residues. DNA for the CDR3: TGCAGTGCTAGAATCTCAACTGAAGCTTTCTTT. Its protein product is CSARISTEAFF.

The chain employs TRBV19 and TRBJ1-5; possibly TRBD1 for D (5 bases). V shed 4 bases and J shed 5 bases, with 15 bases lying between them. CDR3 length: 15 amino acids. CDR1 and CDR2 from the germline V gene are LNHDA and SQIVND (reference sequence). In nucleotides, the CDR3 is TGTGCCAGTAGTAATACAGGAAGAGGTGATCAGCCCCAGCATTTT. It encodes CASSNTGRGDQPQHF.

The chain employs TRBV6-1 and TRBJ1-5; D possibly corresponds to TRBD1 (5 bases). CDR3 length: 15 amino acids. V gave up 8 bases and J gave up 1 base, with 15 bases separating them. Per germline, CDR1 MNHNS and CDR2 SASEGT. The CDR3 loop reads CASLIRGESNQPQHF. The CDR3 DNA is TGTGCCAGCCTAATACGGGGGGAGAGCAATCAGCCCCAGCATTTT.

The gene calls are TRBV7-9 and TRBJ2-5, with 9 positions matching TRBD1. From germline, CDR1 is SEHNR and CDR2 FQNEAQ (reference sequence). V shed 5 bases and J 1 base; nucleotides not matched to a gene: 8. The CDR3 contains 16 residues. The CDR3 bases are TGTGCCAGCAGCAGGGACAGGGCGCCGCTCCAAGAGACCCAGTACTTC. This translates into CASSRDRAPLQETQYF.

V and J are TRBV14 and TRBJ2-1; TRBD1 might be the D (5 bases). This CDR3 is 18 amino acids long. CDR1 is SGHDN and CDR2 is FVKESK in the germline V gene. V lost 2 bases to trimming and J lost 0 bases, with 17 bases between them. The CDR3 DNA sequence: TGTGCCAGCAGCCAACTATCTACAGGACCGCTCTCCTACAATGAGCAGTTCTTC. Translating it yields CASSQLSTGPLSYNEQFF.

The J gene is TRBJ2-3, the V gene TRBV7-9; D unclear. The germline gives CDR1 SEHNR, CDR2 FQNEAQ (reference sequence). Trimming stripped 0 bases from V and 0 bases from J, with 16 bases between. This CDR3 spans 18 amino acids. The CDR3 nucleotides read TGTGCCAGCAGCTTAGCGGTCCAGACGAAGGCTAGCACAGATACGCAGTATTTT. Translated: CASSLAVQTKASTDTQYF.

The CDR3 coding sequence is TGTGCCAGCAGCTTAAATAATGCGGGGGGTGGAGATACGCAGTATTTT. It is translated as CASSLNNAGGGDTQYF. V is TRBV7-8 and J is TRBJ2-3; 8 bases are a match to TRBD2. Germline V CDR1 and CDR2: SGHVS, FQNEAQ. This CDR3 has 16 amino acids. V lost 2 bases to trimming and J lost 5 bases; unmatched junction nucleotides: 9.

This rearrangement joins TRBV27 to TRBJ1-1; D unclear. The CDR3 totals 15 residues. V was clipped by 6 bases and J by 7 bases, with 21 bases between them. CDR1 and CDR2 (germline): MNHEY, SMNVEV (reference sequence). The CDR3 DNA reads TGTGCCAGCAGACCACCATCAACATGGGCTGGTGAAGCTTTCTTT. It specifies CASRPPSTWAGEAFF.

The genes are TRBV30 and TRBJ1-1; D ambiguous. Trimming stripped 2 bases from V and 2 bases from J, with 12 bases between. The CDR3 contains 14 residues. The germline V gene has CDR1 GTSNPN and CDR2 SVGIG (reference sequence). The CDR3 DNA follows: TGTGCCTGGAGTATACTCAGTGATAACACTGAAGCTTTCTTT. This translates into CAWSILSDNTEAFF.

V gene TRBV19 combines with J gene TRBJ2-5; weak D call: TRBD2 (6 bases). Germline V gene lookup returns CDR1 LNHDA and CDR2 SQIVND (reference sequence). The CDR3 runs to 14 residues. Trimming pared 5 bases from V and 5 bases from J, leaving 15 bases between. The CDR3 DNA is TGTGCCAGTAGTGACCAAGCGGGCCAGGAGACCCAGTACTTC. Its translation is CASSDQAGQETQYF.

The chain has TRBV18 and TRBJ2-5; D remains ambiguous. This CDR3 has 11 amino acids. V was trimmed by 5 bases and J by 5 bases, leaving 6 bases between them. Looked up from germline, CDR1 is KGHSH and CDR2 is LQKENI. The CDR3 coding sequence is TGTGCCAGCTCATCCGGGGAGACCCAGTACTTC. It codes for CASSSGETQYF.

The V gene is TRBV12-5, the J gene TRBJ2-5; D ambiguous. The CDR3 has 11 residues. V lost 4 bases, J lost 3 bases, and 3 bases lay in between. CDR1 is LGHNT, CDR2 FRNRAP, per germline. The CDR3 coding sequence is TGTGCTAGTGGTTGGAAAGAGACCCAGTACTTC. Its translation is CASGWKETQYF.

V is TRBV11-3 and J is TRBJ2-7, with 7 bases lining up with TRBD1. J gave up 6 bases and V 5 bases, and 19 bases lay outside the gene matches. The CDR3 runs to 17 residues. The germline V gene has CDR1 SGHNT and CDR2 YENEEA. In DNA, the CDR3 is TGTGCCAGCAGCCAGAGCCGGGACAGTGTTGGGCGTTTCGAGCAGTACTTC. Translated, it gives CASSQSRDSVGRFEQYF.

Note on this clone: The same CDR3 is also encoded by other DNA sequences in this sample. J is TRBJ1-1 and V is TRBV6-5; 8 bases are a match to TRBD1. The CDR3 loop spans 12 amino acids. Looked up from germline, CDR1 is MNHEY and CDR2 is SVGAGI. The V segment lost 6 bases and the J segment 6 bases; nucleotides outside the gene matches: 3. CDR3 in DNA: TGTGCCAGCAGGGACAGGGTAGCTGAAGCTTTCTTT. Translated: CASRDRVAEAFF.

This clone has just one count. CDR3 protein: CASSPRGTNIQYF. CDR3 in DNA: TGTGCCAGCAGCCCCCGGGGTACAAACATTCAGTACTTC. The chain joins TRBV5-4 to TRBJ2-4, with a weak D call TRBD2 (5 bases). The CDR3 totals 13 residues. Trimming removed 4 bases at V and 6 bases at J, with 11 bases between. Germline V gives CDR1 SGHNT, CDR2 YYREEE (reference sequence). Combining the CDR3 with reference TRBV5-4 and TRBJ2-4 gives the whole variable domain ETGVTQSPTHLIKTRGQQVTLRCSSQSGHNTVSWYQQALGQGPQFIFQYYREEENGRGNFPPRFSGLQFPNYSSELNVNALELDDSALYLCASSPRGTNIQYFGAGTRLSVL.

The chain carries TRBV9 and TRBJ2-4; D could derive from TRBD1 or TRBD2 (5 bases each). The CDR3 contains 13 residues. V was shortened by 0 bases and J by 9 bases, with 10 bases between the two germline ends. The germline V gene has CDR1 SGDLS and CDR2 YYNGEE. The CDR3 DNA sequence: TGTGCCAGCAGCGTAGACGGGGCAGCCATTCAGTACTTC. Translating it yields CASSVDGAAIQYF.